This is a list of T cell receptor beta chains from one sample in a study of chemoradiotherapy in HPV16-positive cancers. Clones were read by immunoSEQ multiplex PCR, and TCRdb kept only the in-frame ones, dropping some. The sample includes about 68,000 clones, about nine tenths seen only once; the top ten take 4% to 5%. Sequencing was performed on blood, taken from a patient who underwent chemoradiotherapy. These receptors were collected from a human donor with HPV-associated anogenital cancer. Both conserved end residues are part of each CDR3. Not every row has a clone size; where given, it reads once, few, many or a size class.

CDR3: CASTPRSSRTEAFF; V: TRBV5-1; size: NA; J: TRBJ1-1
CDR3: CASSRTEPYTEAFF; V: TRBV7-9; size: NA; J: TRBJ1-1
CDR3: CASSAQQGNQPQHF; V: TRBV6-1; size: NA; J: TRBJ1-5
CDR3: CASRPRLPQPQHF; V: TRBV28; size: NA; J: TRBJ1-5
CDR3: CASSLAGTGGGYTF; V: TRBV11-2; size: NA; J: TRBJ1-2
CDR3: CASSQADLGLMRHEQFF; V: TRBV4-2; size: NA; J: TRBJ2-1
CDR3: CASSIARQETPNTEAFF; V: TRBV19; size: NA; J: TRBJ1-1
CDR3: CASRRTGTNTGELFF; V: TRBV19; size: few; J: TRBJ2-2
CDR3: CASSRQESSTDTQYF; V: TRBV18; size: NA; J: TRBJ2-3
CDR3: CASSSSSGTYSYEQYF; V: TRBV28; size: NA; J: TRBJ2-7
CDR3: CASSINTGGQETQYF; V: TRBV19; size: NA; J: TRBJ2-5
CDR3: CSVAITGSEAFF; V: TRBV29-1; size: once; J: TRBJ1-1
CDR3: CASSSDRARGYTF; V: TRBV7-2; size: NA; J: TRBJ1-2
CDR3: CASSPAGRNQPQHF; V: TRBV6-5; size: NA; J: TRBJ1-5
CDR3: CASSLVPGRETQYF; V: TRBV11-2; size: NA; J: TRBJ2-5
CDR3: CAWSGRGSDGYTF; V: TRBV30; size: NA; J: TRBJ1-2
CDR3: CATADRGSYNEQFF; V: TRBV10-3; size: NA; J: TRBJ2-1
CDR3: CASSLTGVNYGYTF; V: TRBV27; size: few; J: TRBJ1-2
CDR3: CASSFNRGIGNTEAFF; V: TRBV7-9; size: NA; J: TRBJ1-1
CDR3: CASILKTAQESNQPQHF; V: TRBV6-8; size: NA; J: TRBJ1-5
CDR3: CAWSVGGTQETQYF; V: TRBV30; size: NA; J: TRBJ2-5
CDR3: CASSLPNLQGVDGYTF; V: TRBV5-6; size: NA; J: TRBJ1-2
CDR3: CASTRFGKSETQYF; V: TRBV13; size: NA; J: TRBJ2-5
CDR3: CASSLAASGAYYSYEQYF; V: TRBV28; size: once; J: TRBJ2-7
CDR3: CASKGGSYEQYF; V: TRBV2; size: NA; J: TRBJ2-7
CDR3: CASSLSFSSGNTIYF; V: TRBV7-9; size: NA; J: TRBJ1-3
CDR3: CAWTTGQLNEQFF; V: TRBV30; size: NA; J: TRBJ2-1
CDR3: CASSLAPSTDTQYF; V: TRBV7-3; size: NA; J: TRBJ2-3
CDR3: CSFYSGSTDTQYF; V: TRBV29-1; size: few; J: TRBJ2-3
CDR3: CASSLGTSGTGELFF; V: TRBV7-7; size: NA; J: TRBJ2-2
CDR3: CAIGRGTDTQYF; V: TRBV10-3; size: NA; J: TRBJ2-3
CDR3: CASSLTGRANEKLFF; V: TRBV6-5; size: once; J: TRBJ1-4
CDR3: CASRVVGSTDTQYF; V: TRBV27; size: NA; J: TRBJ2-3
CDR3: CASSSRLFTQYF; V: TRBV28; size: NA; J: TRBJ2-3
CDR3: CASSLRQGGSYNEQFF; V: TRBV7-2; size: NA; J: TRBJ2-1
CDR3: CASSLEGQGSTDTQYF; V: TRBV5-6; size: NA; J: TRBJ2-3
CDR3: CASARQGGLTEAFF; V: TRBV6-6; size: NA; J: TRBJ1-1
CDR3: CASSKLPLAGFYNEQFF; V: TRBV19; size: NA; J: TRBJ2-1
CDR3: CASSLAGGNEQFF; V: TRBV5-1; size: NA; J: TRBJ2-1
CDR3: CSVEEPRGGTRYEQYF; V: TRBV29-1; size: NA; J: TRBJ2-7
CDR3: CASTRDRGHFGYTF; V: TRBV9; size: NA; J: TRBJ1-2
CDR3: CASSWTGGNNQPQHF; V: TRBV6-1; size: NA; J: TRBJ1-5
CDR3: CAWDRAAGFYGYTF; V: TRBV30; size: NA; J: TRBJ1-2
CDR3: CSAEHTGANVLTF; V: TRBV29-1; size: NA; J: TRBJ2-6
CDR3: CASSYDRVLSGYTF; V: TRBV6-5; size: NA; J: TRBJ1-2